The clone carrying this T cell receptor beta chain has only one observation. CD45RA-negative memory and CD45RA+ naive subsets were split from the CD4+ cells. These data are taken from a study of shared clonotypes between healthy human individuals. Libraries were prepared by immunoSEQ multiplex PCR; TCRdb keeps only in-frame clonotypes and omits some of them. The sample shows roughly 680,000 clones, roughly 72% of them seen only once. Germline loops: CDR1 MDHEN, CDR2 SYDVKM. The CDR3 has 15 residues. V was shortened by 5 bases and J by 1 base, with 14 bases between the two germline ends. Sequenced sample: memory CD4+ T cells sorted from blood. Subset specified: CD45RA-negative fraction. This rearrangement joins TRBV28 to TRBJ1-1; no clear D. This TCR derives from a woman aged 25 to 45 in good health. CDR3 sequence: CASSTSNSRNTEAFF. The CDR3 bases are TGTGCCAGCAGTACCTCCAATAGCAGGAACACTGAAGCTTTCTTT.